These 32 T cell receptor beta chains were sequenced from one sample in a study of blood T cell repertoires in COVID-19. The protocol was immunoSEQ multiplex PCR, while the TCRdb copy is restricted to in-frame clones and leaves out a portion. The table lists 300,000 to 400,000 clones, 89% of them singletons. The sample consisted of PBMCs or T cells enriched from blood (not recorded which). Receptor source: a man in his sixties who had recovered from COVID-19.

For the CDR3, the DNA is TGTGCCAGTAGTATTTTTCCGCAGGGTCTATCAGGCGAGCAGTACTTC. Its protein product is CASSIFPQGLSGEQYF. The chain couples TRBV19 to TRBJ2-7, with D perhaps matching TRBD1 (5 bases). Germline CDR1 LNHDA, CDR2 SQIVND (reference sequence). CDR3 length: 16 amino acids. Trimming pared 3 bases from V and 6 bases from J, leaving 21 bases between.

This clone was recorded only once. This chain uses TRBV5-1 with TRBJ1-2; perhaps TRBD1 as D (5 bases). The ends were cut back, 1 base at V and 4 bases at J, with 8 bases in the middle. The CDR3 length is 13 residues. Germline-derived CDR1 and CDR2 are SGHRS and YFSETQ. Written as DNA, the CDR3 is TGCGCCAGCAGCTTGATAGGGGCCTATGGCTACACCTTC. It is translated as CASSLIGAYGYTF.

The chain carries TRBV11-1 and TRBJ1-1; 7 nucleotides align to TRBD1. Germline V gives CDR1 SGHAT, CDR2 FQDESV (reference sequence). J gave up 4 bases and V 3 bases, and 8 bases lay outside the gene matches. This CDR3 has 15 residues. In DNA, the CDR3 is TGTGCCAGCAGCTTCGCAACAGGGGCGGGCACTGAAGCTTTCTTT. This sequence encodes CASSFATGAGTEAFF.

V usage is TRBV7-6 and J usage is TRBJ1-6; maybe TRBD1 (6 bases). V lost 5 bases to trimming and J lost 14 bases, with 25 bases between them. Germline CDR1 reads SGHVS; CDR2 reads FNYEAQ. The CDR3 length is 16 residues. CDR3 nucleotides: TGTGCCAGCAGCCGAGAGAGGACAGTTGGCGTAGACACCCTCCACTTT. This gives the protein CASSRERTVGVDTLHF.

Details on this clone: Other nucleotide sequences in the sample specify the same CDR3. V and J are TRBV18 and TRBJ2-5, with 10 bases identical to TRBD2. CDR3 length: 14 amino acids. Germline CDR1 KGHSH, CDR2 LQKENI. V gave up 4 bases and J gave up 1 base; unmatched junction bases: 0. This CDR3 is CASSLAGGQETQYF. The CDR3 DNA follows: TGTGCCAGCTCACTAGCGGGGGGCCAAGAGACCCAGTACTTC. The full variable domain, its missing parts supplied by reference TRBV18 and TRBJ2-5, is NAGVMQNPRHLVRRRGQEARLRCSPMKGHSHVYWYRQLPEEGLKFMVYLQKENIIDESGMPKERFSAEFPKEGPSILRIQQVVRGDSAAYFCASSLAGGQETQYFGPGTRLLVL.

The CDR3 protein is CASSQEIGQIFGYTF. As DNA, the CDR3 is TGTGCCAGCAGCCAAGAGATAGGACAGATTTTTGGCTACACCTTC. The chain recombines TRBV4-2 with TRBJ1-2, with TRBD1 as a possible D gene (6 bases). Germline V lookup: CDR1 LGHNA, CDR2 YNFKEQ. The CDR3 totals 15 residues. V dropped 0 bases and J dropped 7 bases, with 15 bases sitting between them.

The chain links TRBV4-2 to TRBJ2-2, with D perhaps TRBD2 (5 bases). V was clipped by 1 base and J by 0 bases, with 12 bases between them. CDR3 length equals 17 residues. Germline assignment: CDR1 LGHNA and CDR2 YNFKEQ. The DNA of the CDR3 is TGTGCCAGCAGCCAAGTGGCGGGTACTCCGAACACCGGGGAGCTGTTTTTT. Amino acids: CASSQVAGTPNTGELFF.

The chain couples TRBV10-3 to TRBJ2-7; TRBD1 agrees at 10 bases. The CDR3 is 13 amino acids. The J segment lost 10 bases and the V segment lost 4 bases, leaving 7 bases of the junction unmatched. Germline V gene lookup returns CDR1 ENHRY and CDR2 SYGVKD. Written as DNA, the CDR3 is TGTGCCATCAGTGGGCTAGGGACAGGGGACCAGTACTTC. This encodes CAISGLGTGDQYF.

This clone was observed once. The chain joins TRBV19 to TRBJ2-3, with D uncertain. Germline loops: CDR1 LNHDA, CDR2 SQIVND (reference sequence). This CDR3 spans 15 amino acids. V dropped 3 bases and J dropped 1 base, with 11 bases sitting between them. CDR3 sequence (DNA): TGTGCCAGTAGTATCCAAACGGGTGGCACAGATACGCAGTATTTT. Amino acids: CASSIQTGGTDTQYF.

The chain joins TRBV2 to TRBJ2-7, with D possibly being TRBD2 (5 bases). The V gene's germline CDR1 is SNHLY and CDR2 FYNNEI. Trimming removed 7 bases at V and 5 bases at J, with 12 bases between. The CDR3 has 12 residues. The CDR3 loop is CASTSWENEQYF. Written as DNA, the CDR3 is TGTGCCAGCACCTCGTGGGAGAACGAGCAGTACTTC.

The CDR3 protein is CASSPPVLLSYNEQFF. CDR3 DNA: TGTGCCAGCAGCCCACCGGTGCTTTTATCCTACAATGAGCAGTTCTTC. The chain links TRBV21-1 to TRBJ2-1; the table gives TRBD2 as D, unverified against the DNA. TRBV21-1 is given as a pseudogene. The CDR3 is 16 amino acids.

This sequence joins TRBV7-2 and TRBJ2-2; 9 bases align to TRBD2. The CDR3 totals 16 residues. J was trimmed by 4 bases and V by 0 bases; bases with no gene match: 3. The V gene's germline CDR1 is SGHTA and CDR2 FQGNSA. In nucleotides, the CDR3 is TGTGCCAGCAGCTTAGCAGCGGGAGGAGGCACCGGGGAGCTGTTTTTT. Its protein product is CASSLAAGGGTGELFF.

V is TRBV14 and J is TRBJ2-7, with D possibly being TRBD1 (5 bases). The CDR3 totals 14 residues. Germline V gene sequence: CDR1 SGHDN, CDR2 FVKESK. V was clipped by 4 bases and J by 2 bases, with 12 bases between them. The CDR3 loop reads CASSLQDGAYEQYF. In DNA form, the CDR3 reads TGTGCCAGCAGCCTACAGGACGGAGCCTACGAGCAGTACTTC.

J is TRBJ2-1 and V is TRBV10-3; unclear D gene. Germline CDR1 reads ENHRY; CDR2 reads SYGVKD. The V end was cut by 6 bases, the J end by 2 bases, with 14 bases between. The CDR3 loop spans 15 amino acids. DNA for the CDR3: TGTGCCATCAGCCCCGGAGATTGGCCCTACAATGAGCAGTTCTTC. Translating gives CAISPGDWPYNEQFF.

The V gene is TRBV6-5, the J gene TRBJ2-7, with D perhaps TRBD2 (6 bases). V lost 1 base to trimming and J lost 5 bases, with 15 bases between them. CDR1 is MNHEY and CDR2 is SVGAGI in the germline V gene. The CDR3 sequence is 15 residues long. The CDR3 region is CASSYYGGRPNEQYF. The CDR3 DNA is TGTGCCAGCAGTTACTACGGTGGGAGGCCTAACGAGCAGTACTTC.

The V gene is TRBV28, the J gene TRBJ2-1, with 8 bases lining up with TRBD2. V lost 6 bases, J lost 2 bases, and 3 bases stayed unmatched. The CDR3 is 14 amino acids. Germline V gives CDR1 MDHEN, CDR2 SYDVKM. The CDR3 is CASRAGATYNEQFF. In nucleotides, the CDR3 is TGTGCCAGCAGAGCGGGAGCTACCTACAATGAGCAGTTCTTC. Using reference TRBV28 and TRBJ2-1 for the parts outside the CDR3, the full variable domain is DVKVTQSSRYLVKRTGEKVFLECVQDMDHENMFWYRQDPGLGLRLIYFSYDVKMKEKGDIPEGYSVSREKKERFSLILESASTNQTSMYLCASRAGATYNEQFFGPGTRLTVL.

This chain connects TRBV6-5 to TRBJ1-6, with 9 positions matching TRBD1. V was pared by 7 bases and J by 7 bases, with 5 bases of the junction left unmatched. Per the germline V gene, CDR1 is MNHEY and CDR2 is SVGAGI. The CDR3 is 14 amino acids. The CDR3 sequence is CASNPGQGNSPLHF. CDR3 nucleotides: TGTGCCAGCAACCCGGGACAGGGAAATTCACCCCTCCACTTT.

This chain uses TRBV7-2 with TRBJ2-7; D is perhaps TRBD1 (5 bases). The CDR3 runs to 14 residues. With 1 base removed from V and 6 bases from J, the gap between germline ends came to 13 bases. Germline CDR1 is SGHTA and CDR2 is FQGNSA. CDR3 in amino acids: CASSLVRRVGEQYF. DNA of the CDR3: TGTGCCAGCAGCTTAGTTCGCAGGGTTGGCGAGCAGTACTTC.

In this sample, this clone turned up once. The V call is TRBV15, the J call TRBJ2-3; 7 bases are a match to TRBD2. Germline CDR1 is LNHNV and CDR2 is YYDKDF (reference sequence). After removal of 7 bases from V and 0 bases from J, the junction contained 7 bases not matched to a gene. The CDR3 has 15 residues. The DNA of the CDR3 is TGTGCCACCAAAACGGCTAGCGGCAGCACAGATACGCAGTATTTT. It translates to CATKTASGSTDTQYF.

Only one count was recorded for this clone. This chain connects TRBV4-2 to TRBJ2-7, with 10 positions matching TRBD2. This CDR3 region has 15 residues. V lost 2 bases and J lost 0; bases outside the gene matches: 1. Germline values: CDR1 LGHNA, CDR2 YNFKEQ. The CDR3 region has the DNA TGTGCCAGCAGCCAAACTAGCGGGAACTCCTACGAGCAGTACTTC. Translating gives CASSQTSGNSYEQYF.

This clone showed up just once. This specimen includes other DNA sequences encoding the same CDR3. The CDR3 region has the DNA TGTGCCAGCAGCAAACAGGGGACCCAAGAGACCCAGTACTTC. This gives the protein CASSKQGTQETQYF. The chain uses TRBV9 and TRBJ2-5; 7 nucleotides agree with TRBD1. Germline lookup yields CDR1 SGDLS and CDR2 YYNGEE. There are 14 residues in the CDR3. The V and J ends lost 4 bases and 1 base, in that order; junction bases with no gene match: 4. The variable domain in full, with the rest retrieved from reference TRBV9 and TRBJ2-5, is DSGVTQTPKHLITATGQRVTLRCSPRSGDLSVYWYQQSLDQGLQFLIQYYNGEERAKGNILERFSAQQFPDLHSELNLSSLELGDSALYFCASSKQGTQETQYFGPGTRLLVL.

The chain couples TRBV7-8 to TRBJ1-1, with TRBD1 matching over 8 bases. V lost 5 bases and J lost 2; bases outside the gene matches: 7. CDR3 length equals 15 residues. Per the germline V gene, CDR1 is SGHVS and CDR2 is FQNEAQ. CDR3 coding DNA: TGTGCCAGCAGCCCGGGCGGACAGGGAAACACTGAAGCTTTCTTT. It is translated as CASSPGGQGNTEAFF.

This chain joins TRBV12-3 or TRBV12-4 and TRBJ2-1, with TRBD1 as a possible D gene (5 bases). The CDR3 extends over 12 amino acids. Between the trimmed V and J ends, which lost 6 bases and 6 bases, there was a span of 9 bases. The CDR3 bases are TGTGCCAGCAGCCCAGGGCCCAATGAGCAGTTCTTC. As protein: CASSPGPNEQFF.

The chain has TRBV5-4 and TRBJ1-2, with 8 bases lining up with TRBD1. The CDR3 covers 15 residues. Germline loops: CDR1 SGHNT, CDR2 YYREEE (reference sequence). Unmatched junction bases numbered 9, after V lost 4 bases and J lost 4 bases. In DNA form, the CDR3 reads TGTGCCAGCAGCCCACAAGGACAGGGTTCCTATGGCTACACCTTC. Encoded protein: CASSPQGQGSYGYTF.

The chain recombines TRBV7-6 with TRBJ1-2; a weak D match, TRBD1 (6 bases). The CDR3 has 13 residues. Between the trimmed V and J ends, which lost 3 bases and 6 bases, there was a span of 11 bases. CDR1 and CDR2 from the germline V gene are SGHVS and FNYEAQ. The DNA for the CDR3 is TGTGCCAGCAGCTTTGGGGGCGGCGATGGCTACACCTTC. Amino acid sequence: CASSFGGGDGYTF.

The V gene is TRBV28, the J gene TRBJ1-5, with a possible D match to TRBD1 (5 bases). The V gene's germline CDR1 is MDHEN and CDR2 SYDVKM. This CDR3 comprises 15 residues. The V end was cut by 5 bases, the J end by 3 bases, with 14 bases between. CDR3 coding DNA: TGTGCCAGCAGTCAATGGGGGGGGAACAATCAGCCCCAGCATTTT. This encodes CASSQWGGNNQPQHF.

The chain uses TRBV5-1 and TRBJ1-4; TRBD1 agrees at 7 bases. Trimming at V came to 1 base and at J to 4 bases, leaving 10 bases not matched to a gene. CDR3 length equals 17 residues. Germline assignment: CDR1 SGHRS and CDR2 YFSETQ. CDR3 region: CASSLMGSAGGNEKLFF. CDR3 bases: TGCGCCAGCAGCTTGATGGGCTCGGCAGGGGGTAATGAAAAACTGTTTTTT.

This chain joins TRBV4-1 and TRBJ2-1; D is unclear. CDR1 MGHRA and CDR2 YSYEKL come from the germline V gene. With 1 base removed from V and 0 bases from J, the gap between germline ends came to 10 bases. CDR3 length: 16 residues. The CDR3, as DNA: TGCGCCAGCAGCCAAGCGAAATGGAGCTCCTACAATGAGCAGTTCTTC. Translated: CASSQAKWSSYNEQFF.

The chain employs TRBV7-3 and TRBJ2-5, with D maybe TRBD2 (6 bases). CDR3 size: 14 residues. Per germline, CDR1 SGHTA and CDR2 FQGTGA. V was shortened by 3 bases and J by 5 bases, with 13 bases between the two germline ends. The CDR3 region has the DNA TGTGCCAGCAGCTTGAGCGGGTCCGGGGAGACCCAGTACTTC. Translated, it gives CASSLSGSGETQYF.

The rearrangement joins TRBV28 to TRBJ2-7; TRBD1 matches at 9 bases. The V gene end was trimmed by 6 bases and the J gene end by 3 bases; junction bases not matched to a gene: 9. Looked up from germline, CDR1 is MDHEN and CDR2 is SYDVKM. The CDR3 totals 15 residues. The CDR3 DNA reads TGTGCCAGCAGCCTCCCCGGGACAGGGCTCTACGAGCAGTACTTC. Translating it yields CASSLPGTGLYEQYF.

This clone appeared once. This chain links TRBV14 with TRBJ2-7; 10 bases are shared with TRBD1. Germline CDR1 and CDR2: SGHDN and FVKESK. The CDR3 length is 15 residues. V trimming: 2 bases; J trimming: 3 bases; junction bases outside the gene matches: 4. Here the CDR3 reads CASSQWTGGFYEQYF. The DNA for the CDR3 is TGTGCCAGCAGCCAATGGACAGGGGGGTTCTACGAGCAGTACTTC.

V gene TRBV28 combines with J gene TRBJ1-3; D not resolved. V was shortened by 6 bases and J by 7 bases, with 19 bases between the two germline ends. Looked up from germline, CDR1 is MDHEN and CDR2 is SYDVKM. This CDR3 spans 15 amino acids. CDR3 nucleotide sequence: TGTGCCAGCAGCTCTACCGGGGAGTCCAGGAACACCATATATTTT. Translation gives CASSSTGESRNTIYF.